Sequencing of this T cell receptor (beta chain) was carried out in a study of blood T cells in healthy people across ages. Study conclusions and caveats: The lack of PBMC sorting stopped any conclusive naive versus antigen-experienced comparison. The long-lived group displayed more naive CD4+ cells, plus higher diversity, than the aged donors did.

It was with a sample-barcoded 5' primer and a J-beta primer mix that a second PCR of roughly 7 to 12 cycles was run. TCRdb re-derived calls from the 5' RACE reads in MiXCR, one entry per CDR3 protein. Altogether 1.5 million to 2 million distinct CDR3 sequences are present, 39% being singletons, with the ten largest covering roughly 23%. The CDR3 is made up of 14 amino acids. Trimming took 8 bases from V and 5 from J, leaving 17 bases between them. Germline V gene data show CDR1 as KGHSH and CDR2 as LQKENI. With respect to this clonotype: Its antigen is still unknown.

This TCR was sampled from a human donor in good health. Source material: blood. The chain couples TRBV18 to TRBJ2-3, with D perhaps TRBD1 (5 bases). CDR3 amino acids: CASPPLNTGDTQYF. The CDR3 DNA sequence: TGTGCCAGCCCTCCCTTGAATACAGGAGATACGCAGTATTTT.